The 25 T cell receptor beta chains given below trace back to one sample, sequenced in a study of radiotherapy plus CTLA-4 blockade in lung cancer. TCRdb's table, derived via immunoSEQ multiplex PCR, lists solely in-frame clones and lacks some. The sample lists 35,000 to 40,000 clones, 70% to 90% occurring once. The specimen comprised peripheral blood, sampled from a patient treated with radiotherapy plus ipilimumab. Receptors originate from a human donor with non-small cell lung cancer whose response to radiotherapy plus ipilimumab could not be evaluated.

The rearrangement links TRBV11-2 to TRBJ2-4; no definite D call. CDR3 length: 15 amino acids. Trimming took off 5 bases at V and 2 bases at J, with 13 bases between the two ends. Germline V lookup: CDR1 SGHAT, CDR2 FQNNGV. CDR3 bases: TGTGCCAGCAGCCTTCCCGTCGTGTCCAAAAACATTCAGTACTTC. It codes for CASSLPVVSKNIQYF.

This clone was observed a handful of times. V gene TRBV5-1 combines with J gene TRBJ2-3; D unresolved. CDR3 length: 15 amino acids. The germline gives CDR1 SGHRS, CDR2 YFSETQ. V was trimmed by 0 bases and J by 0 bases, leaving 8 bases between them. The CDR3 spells CASSLGADSTDTQYF. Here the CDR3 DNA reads TGCGCCAGCAGCTTGGGGGCAGATAGCACAGATACGCAGTATTTT.

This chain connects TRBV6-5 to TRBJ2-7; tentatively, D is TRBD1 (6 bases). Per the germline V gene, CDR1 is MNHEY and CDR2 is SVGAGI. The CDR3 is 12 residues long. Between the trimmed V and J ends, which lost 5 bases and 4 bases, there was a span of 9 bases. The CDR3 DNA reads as TGTGCCAGCAGTCCCAGGGGTTACGAGCAGTACTTC. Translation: CASSPRGYEQYF.

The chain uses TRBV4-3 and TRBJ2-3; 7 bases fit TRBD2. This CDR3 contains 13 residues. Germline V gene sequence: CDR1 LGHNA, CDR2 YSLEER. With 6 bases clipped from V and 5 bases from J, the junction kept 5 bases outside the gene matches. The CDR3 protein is CASSGGRGDTQYF. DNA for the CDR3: TGCGCCAGCAGTGGAGGGAGGGGAGATACGCAGTATTTT.

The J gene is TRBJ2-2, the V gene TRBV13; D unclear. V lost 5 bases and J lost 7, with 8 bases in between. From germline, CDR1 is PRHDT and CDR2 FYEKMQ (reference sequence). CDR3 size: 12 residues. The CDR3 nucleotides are TGTGCCAGCAGCCAACCGAGCGGGGAGCTGTTTTTT. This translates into CASSQPSGELFF.

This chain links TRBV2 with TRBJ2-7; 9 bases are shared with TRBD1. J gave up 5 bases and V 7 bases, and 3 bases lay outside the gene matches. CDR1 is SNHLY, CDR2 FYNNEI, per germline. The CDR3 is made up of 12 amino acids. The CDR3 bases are TGTGCCAGCAAGGGACAGGGAAACGAGCAGTACTTC. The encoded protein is CASKGQGNEQYF.

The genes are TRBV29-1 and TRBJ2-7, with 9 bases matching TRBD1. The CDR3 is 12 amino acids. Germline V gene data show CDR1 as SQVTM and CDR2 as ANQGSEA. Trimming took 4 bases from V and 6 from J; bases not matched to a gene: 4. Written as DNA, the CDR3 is TGCAGCGTTGGGACAGGGGTCGGCGAGCAGTACTTC. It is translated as CSVGTGVGEQYF.

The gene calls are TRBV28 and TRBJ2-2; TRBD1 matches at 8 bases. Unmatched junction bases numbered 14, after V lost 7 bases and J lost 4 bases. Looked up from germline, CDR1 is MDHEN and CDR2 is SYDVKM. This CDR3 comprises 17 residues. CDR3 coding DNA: TGTGCCAGCACCCCTGGACAGGGACAGGTGGGCACCGGGGAGCTGTTTTTT. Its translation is CASTPGQGQVGTGELFF.

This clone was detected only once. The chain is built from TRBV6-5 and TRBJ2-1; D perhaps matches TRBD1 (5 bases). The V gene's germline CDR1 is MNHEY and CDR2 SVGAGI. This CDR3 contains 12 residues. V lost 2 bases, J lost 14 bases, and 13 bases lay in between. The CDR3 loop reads CASSYATGEEFF. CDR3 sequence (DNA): TGTGCCAGCAGTTACGCCACAGGCGAGGAGTTCTTC.

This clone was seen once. CDR3 sequence: CASSKALGGRPIGFPYNEQFF. The CDR3 DNA is TGTGCCAGCAGCAAAGCCCTAGGCGGGAGGCCCATTGGCTTCCCCTACAATGAGCAGTTCTTC. V gene TRBV21-1 combines with J gene TRBJ2-1; the table names TRBD2, a call not compared with the DNA. TRBV21-1 is tagged as a pseudogene. The CDR3 totals 21 residues.

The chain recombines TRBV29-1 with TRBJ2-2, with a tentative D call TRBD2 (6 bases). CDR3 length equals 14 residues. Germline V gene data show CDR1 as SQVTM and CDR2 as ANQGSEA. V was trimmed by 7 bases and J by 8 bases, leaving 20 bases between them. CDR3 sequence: CSAKTFGGEGELFF. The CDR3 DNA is TGCAGCGCGAAGACTTTCGGAGGGGAGGGGGAGCTGTTTTTT.

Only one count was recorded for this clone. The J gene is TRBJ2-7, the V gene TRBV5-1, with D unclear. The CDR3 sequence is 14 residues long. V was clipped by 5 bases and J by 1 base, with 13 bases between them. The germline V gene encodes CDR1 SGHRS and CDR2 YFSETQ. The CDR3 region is CASRESPMSYEQYF. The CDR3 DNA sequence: TGCGCCAGCAGGGAGTCCCCTATGTCCTACGAGCAGTACTTC.

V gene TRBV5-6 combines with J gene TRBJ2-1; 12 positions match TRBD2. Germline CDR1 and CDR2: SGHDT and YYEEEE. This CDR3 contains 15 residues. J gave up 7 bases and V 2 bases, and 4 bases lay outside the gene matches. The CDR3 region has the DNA TGTGCCAGCAGCTTTAGAACTAGCGGGAGGAATGAGCAGTTCTTC. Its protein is CASSFRTSGRNEQFF.

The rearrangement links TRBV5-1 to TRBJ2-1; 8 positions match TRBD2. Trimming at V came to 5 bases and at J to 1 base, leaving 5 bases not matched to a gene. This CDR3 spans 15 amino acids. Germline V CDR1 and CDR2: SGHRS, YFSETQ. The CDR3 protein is CASSPPSGSYNEQFF. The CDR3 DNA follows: TGCGCCAGCAGTCCTCCTAGCGGGTCCTACAATGAGCAGTTCTTC.

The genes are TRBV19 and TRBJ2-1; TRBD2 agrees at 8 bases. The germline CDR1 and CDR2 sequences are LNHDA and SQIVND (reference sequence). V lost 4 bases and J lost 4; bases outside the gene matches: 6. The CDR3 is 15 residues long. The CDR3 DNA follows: TGTGCCAGTAGTAACCGACTAGCGCTATACAATGAGCAGTTCTTC. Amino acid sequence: CASSNRLALYNEQFF.

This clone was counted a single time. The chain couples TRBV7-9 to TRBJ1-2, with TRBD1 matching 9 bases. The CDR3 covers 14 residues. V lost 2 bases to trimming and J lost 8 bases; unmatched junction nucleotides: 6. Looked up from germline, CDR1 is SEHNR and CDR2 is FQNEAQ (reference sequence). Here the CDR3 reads CASSLTGTGSGYTF. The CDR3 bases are TGTGCCAGCAGCTTAACCGGGACAGGGTCCGGCTACACCTTC.

CDR3 in DNA: TGTGCCAGGGAGGCGGGGGGGGCTCAACATTTT. Translation: CAREAGGAQHF. The J gene is TRBJ1-5, the V gene TRBV7-3; a weak D match, TRBD1 (6 bases). CDR1 SGHTA and CDR2 FQGTGA come from the germline V gene. Trimming took off 9 bases at V and 16 bases at J, with 19 bases between the two ends. CDR3 length: 11 amino acids. Based on the CDR3 plus reference TRBV7-3 and TRBJ1-5, the full variable domain is GAGVSQTPSNKVTEKGKYVELRCDPISGHTALYWYRQSLGQGPEFLIYFQGTGAADDSGLPNDRFFAVRPEGSVSTLKIQRTERGDSAVYLCAREAGGAQHFGDGTRLSIL.

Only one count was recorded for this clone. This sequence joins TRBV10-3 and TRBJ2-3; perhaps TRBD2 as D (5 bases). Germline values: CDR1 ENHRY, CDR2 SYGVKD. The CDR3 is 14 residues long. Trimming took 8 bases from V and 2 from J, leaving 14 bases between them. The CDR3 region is CAIRRGSDTDTQYF. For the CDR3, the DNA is TGTGCCATCCGCAGAGGGAGCGACACAGATACGCAGTATTTT.

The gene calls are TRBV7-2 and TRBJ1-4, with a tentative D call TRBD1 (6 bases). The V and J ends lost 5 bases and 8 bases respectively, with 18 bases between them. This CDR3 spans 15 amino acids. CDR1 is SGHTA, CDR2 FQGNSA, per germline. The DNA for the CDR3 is TGTGCCAGCAGCCCCGAAGGGGGAAGGGACGAAAAACTGTTTTTT. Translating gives CASSPEGGRDEKLFF.

CDR3 sequence (DNA): TGTGCCAGCAGCTTGGCATACGGGTTGAGGGGGGGCGATGAGCAGTTCTTC. Translating gives CASSLAYGLRGGDEQFF. This chain joins TRBV5-6 and TRBJ2-1; TRBD2 is a possible D gene (7 bases). Trimming took 0 bases from V and 8 from J, leaving 21 bases between them. Germline-derived CDR1 and CDR2 are SGHDT and YYEEEE. This CDR3 has 17 amino acids.

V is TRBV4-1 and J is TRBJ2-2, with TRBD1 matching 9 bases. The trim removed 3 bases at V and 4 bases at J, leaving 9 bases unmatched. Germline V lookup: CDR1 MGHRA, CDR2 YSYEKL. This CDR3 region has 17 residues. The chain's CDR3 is CASSHGGDRVPTGELFF. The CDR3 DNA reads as TGCGCCAGCAGCCATGGGGGGGACAGGGTACCCACCGGGGAGCTGTTTTTT.

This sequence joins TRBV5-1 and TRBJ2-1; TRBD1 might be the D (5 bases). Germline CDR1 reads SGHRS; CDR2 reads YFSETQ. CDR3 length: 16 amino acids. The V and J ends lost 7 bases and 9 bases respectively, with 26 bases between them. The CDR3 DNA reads TGCGCCAGCGATCCTAATGTTGGGGCAGGGAAGGGTGAGCAGTTCTTC. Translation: CASDPNVGAGKGEQFF.

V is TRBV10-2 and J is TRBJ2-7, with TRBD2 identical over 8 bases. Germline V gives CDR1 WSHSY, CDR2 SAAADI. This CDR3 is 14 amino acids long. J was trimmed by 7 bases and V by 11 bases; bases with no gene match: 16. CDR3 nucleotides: TGCGCCGTTGGGGTAGCGGGGACCTACAGGGAGCAGTACTTC. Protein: CAVGVAGTYREQYF.

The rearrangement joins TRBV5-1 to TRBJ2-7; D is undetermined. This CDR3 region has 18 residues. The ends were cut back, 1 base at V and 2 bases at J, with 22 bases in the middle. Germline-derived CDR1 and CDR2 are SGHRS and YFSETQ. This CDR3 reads CASSLPQNPSLRTYEQYF. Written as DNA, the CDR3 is TGCGCCAGCAGCTTGCCACAGAATCCCTCCCTCAGAACCTACGAGCAGTACTTC.

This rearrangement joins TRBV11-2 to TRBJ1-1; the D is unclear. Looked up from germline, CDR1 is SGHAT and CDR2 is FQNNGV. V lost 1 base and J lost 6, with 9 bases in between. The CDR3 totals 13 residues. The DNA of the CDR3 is TGTGCCAGCAGCTTAGGCAGAGGCCCTGAAGCTTTCTTT. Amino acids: CASSLGRGPEAFF. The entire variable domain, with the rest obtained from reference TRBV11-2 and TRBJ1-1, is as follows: EAGVAQSPRYKIIEKRQSVAFWCNPISGHATLYWYQQILGQGPKLLIQFQNNGVVDDSQLPKDRFSAERLKGVDSTLKIQPAKLEDSAVYLCASSLGRGPEAFFGQGTRLTVV.